This T cell receptor beta chain was sequenced in a study of CD8+ T cells in alopecia areata. As for the study in general: Scoring of treated patients' severity used the percentage of affected scalp area.

RNA extraction was followed by reverse transcription into cDNA, which acted as the sequencing template. Clones were sequenced by immunoSEQ multiplex PCR, and TCRdb holds only the in-frame ones, with some missing. The profile shows approximately 210,000 clones, 55% to 70% of them singletons. This clone was seen a few times. The treatment denotes: oral pan-JAK inhibitor, 5-10 mg twice daily. This specimen consisted of CD4+ T cells sorted from blood, obtained at week 4, from a patient treated with tofacitinib. The clonotype comes from a human donor with alopecia areata.

CDR3 loop: CASSTTSGTYTDTQYF. The CDR3 bases are TGTGCCAGCAGCACAACTAGCGGGACCTACACAGATACGCAGTATTTT. The chain has TRBV5-4 and TRBJ2-3, with 10 bases that match TRBD2. The CDR3 sequence is 16 residues long. V trimming: 4 bases; J trimming: 2 bases; junction bases outside the gene matches: 7. Per the germline V gene, CDR1 is SGHNT and CDR2 is YYREEE (reference sequence).